One sample yielded the 2 T cell receptor beta chains listed below, sequenced in a study of PD-1 blockade in classical Hodgkin lymphoma (dated by TCRdb to 2020 to 2022). The label giving this sample's time point can be read as: cycle 1 day 1 (C1D1), immediately before nivolumab initiation. Every trial patient had relapsed after autologous stem cell transplantation, and cohorts A, B and C differed in prior brentuximab vedotin exposure. Using a Miltenyi CD4+ T cell isolation kit, CD4+ T cells were purified from thawed PBMCs through magnetic negative selection. Libraries were constructed by the immunoSEQ multiplex PCR assay. Here the immuneACCESS table is served through TCRdb, limited to in-frame sequences with V and J called. Missing clones are a known gap in these copies; in checked studies unresolved V genes cover under half, and the rest lacks a known reason. The sample records about 29,000 clones, roughly 87% of which are singletons. The ten largest clonotypes hold about 2.4% of the sample.

Here the sequenced sample was CD4+ T cells from blood, taken at baseline. These receptors were collected from a human donor with classical Hodgkin lymphoma.

The genes are TRBV5-4 and TRBJ1-2; D unclear. V was trimmed by 0 bases and J by 0 bases, leaving 15 bases between them. Germline CDR1 SGHNT, CDR2 YYREEE (reference sequence). The CDR3 spans 17 residues. The CDR3: CASSLAPSSGSNYGYTF. The CDR3 region has the DNA TGTGCCAGCAGCTTGGCCCCCAGTAGCGGGTCTAACTATGGCTACACCTTC. Full variable domain (remainder filled in from reference TRBV5-4 and TRBJ1-2): ETGVTQSPTHLIKTRGQQVTLRCSSQSGHNTVSWYQQALGQGPQFIFQYYREEENGRGNFPPRFSGLQFPNYSSELNVNALELDDSALYLCASSLAPSSGSNYGYTFGSGTRLTVV.

The chain is built from TRBV6-1 and TRBJ1-1; a weak D match, TRBD1 (5 bases). Germline V gene data show CDR1 as MNHNS and CDR2 as SASEGT. Trimming removed 5 bases from V and 8 bases from J, with 21 bases in between. The CDR3 is made up of 15 amino acids. The CDR3 region is CASSKVVGGKKEAFF. The CDR3 nucleotides read TGTGCCAGCAGTAAAGTTGTTGGGGGAAAAAAGGAAGCTTTCTTT.